Presented here are 9 T cell receptor beta chains from one specimen sequenced in a study of immune evolution from preneoplasia to lung adenocarcinoma. Profiling relied on immunoSEQ multiplex PCR, and the TCRdb table lists in-frame clones only, not all of them. The sample carries some 4,200 clones, more than 80% recorded once. The specimen sequenced was FFPE adjacent normal lung tissue. Receptors were obtained from an older person with lung adenocarcinoma.

This chain uses TRBV28 with TRBJ1-1; D ambiguous. V lost 4 bases and J 7 bases, leaving 19 bases between the germline ends. The germline CDR1 and CDR2 sequences are MDHEN and SYDVKM. The CDR3 spans 15 residues. In DNA form, the CDR3 reads TGTGCCAGCAGTTCGGCGAACCGCCCTTCATATGAAGCTTTCTTT. Translation gives CASSSANRPSYEAFF.

The chain employs TRBV29-1 and TRBJ1-4; D not certain. The CDR3 length is 13 residues. The V gene's germline CDR1 is SQVTM and CDR2 ANQGSEA. Between the trimmed V and J ends, which lost 5 bases and 7 bases, there was a span of 14 bases. As DNA, the CDR3 is TGCAGCGTTAACCCGGGCCAAGGTGAAAAACTGTTTTTT. As protein: CSVNPGQGEKLFF.

This chain uses TRBV4-3 with TRBJ2-2; no clear D. V was cut by 0 bases and J by 9 bases, with 14 bases left in between. The CDR3 is 15 residues long. Germline CDR1 reads LGHNA; CDR2 reads YSLEER. CDR3 nucleotides: TGCGCCAGCAGCCAAGATATGGGGATAGCTAGGGAGCTGTTTTTT. Protein product: CASSQDMGIARELFF.

V is TRBV28 and J is TRBJ2-1, with D unresolved. Trimming pared 6 bases from V and 3 bases from J, leaving 18 bases between. The germline CDR1 and CDR2 sequences are MDHEN and SYDVKM. The CDR3 has 16 amino acids. CDR3 nucleotides: TGTGCCAGCAGCCCCCGGCTTGGCGGAAACTACAATGAGCAGTTCTTC. The encoded protein is CASSPRLGGNYNEQFF.

V usage is TRBV5-1 and J usage is TRBJ2-7; possible D gene TRBD2, 6 bases. V was clipped by 1 base and J by 3 bases, with 11 bases between them. The CDR3 covers 14 residues. The germline V gene has CDR1 SGHRS and CDR2 YFSETQ. The CDR3 here is CASSLSGGNYEQYF. CDR3 nucleotides: TGCGCCAGCAGCTTGTCAGGAGGGAACTACGAGCAGTACTTC.

V gene TRBV30 combines with J gene TRBJ1-1, with D maybe TRBD1 (5 bases). Trimming removed 0 bases at V and 0 bases at J, with 23 bases between. The CDR3 extends over 19 amino acids. Germline assignment: CDR1 GTSNPN and CDR2 SVGIG (reference sequence). The CDR3 spells CAWSVQHGGGSCVNTEAFF. CDR3 coding DNA: TGTGCCTGGAGTGTGCAGCATGGGGGGGGGTCTTGCGTGAACACTGAAGCTTTCTTT.

This clone was picked up a small number of times. V usage is TRBV14 and J usage is TRBJ1-5; D not certain. Germline V gene lookup returns CDR1 SGHDN and CDR2 FVKESK. The CDR3 contains 13 residues. V lost 5 bases and J 4 bases, leaving 9 bases between the germline ends. CDR3 nucleotides: TGTGCCAGCAGCTCACAAACTAATCAGCCCCAGCATTTT. Protein product: CASSSQTNQPQHF.

The rearrangement links TRBV5-4 to TRBJ2-6, with D hard to call. Per the germline V gene, CDR1 is SGHNT and CDR2 is YYREEE (reference sequence). V lost 4 bases and J 3 bases, leaving 8 bases between the germline ends. The CDR3 is made up of 14 amino acids. Here the CDR3 reads CASSIGSGANVLTF. The DNA of the CDR3 is TGTGCCAGCAGCATAGGCAGTGGGGCCAACGTCCTGACTTTC.

The CDR3 DNA is TGTGCCAGCAGTTTTCACGACAGGGGGATCAATCAGCCCCAGCATTTT. This gives the protein CASSFHDRGINQPQHF. The rearrangement links TRBV28 to TRBJ1-5, with 9 bases that match TRBD1. Germline loops: CDR1 MDHEN, CDR2 SYDVKM. This CDR3 comprises 16 residues. Trimming took 3 bases from V and 3 from J; bases not matched to a gene: 6.